This T cell receptor (beta chain) was captured in a study of T cell changes during pregnancy in multiple sclerosis. The table came from immunoSEQ multiplex PCR; TCRdb's copy has only in-frame clones and leaves some out. The sample records about 40,000 clones, about 90% being singletons. V lost 6 bases and J lost 2; bases outside the gene matches: 10. Looked up from germline, CDR1 is LNHDA and CDR2 is SQIVND (reference sequence). This CDR3 has 15 residues. The V gene is TRBV19, the J gene TRBJ2-7, with 7 bases identical to TRBD2. The source of this sequence is a female donor in good health, enrolled as a control in a pregnancy study. The sequencing used peripheral blood, collected in the first trimester of pregnancy. CDR3 DNA sequence: TGTGCCAGTAGAGAGCAGCAGCGGGGCGCCTACGAGCAGTACTTC. Amino acid sequence: CASREQQRGAYEQYF.